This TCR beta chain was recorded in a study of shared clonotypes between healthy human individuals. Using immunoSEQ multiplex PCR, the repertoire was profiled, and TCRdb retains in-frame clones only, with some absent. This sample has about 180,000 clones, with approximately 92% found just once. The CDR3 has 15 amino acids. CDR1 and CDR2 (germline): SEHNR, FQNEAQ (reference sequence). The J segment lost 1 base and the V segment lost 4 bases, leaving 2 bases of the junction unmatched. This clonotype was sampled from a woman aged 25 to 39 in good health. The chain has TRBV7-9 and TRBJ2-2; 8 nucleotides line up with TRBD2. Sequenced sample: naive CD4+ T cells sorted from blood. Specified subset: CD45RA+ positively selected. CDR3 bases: TGTGCCAGCAGCTCGGGACTAGGGAACACCGGGGAGCTGTTTTTT. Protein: CASSSGLGNTGELFF.